This TCR beta chain was profiled in a study of T cells of healthy individuals. TCRdb ran MiXCR on the 5' RACE reads and lists one entry per CDR3 protein. The sample has about 53,000 distinct CDR3 sequences, roughly 15% seen once. The CDR3 extends over 13 amino acids. The V end was cut by 3 bases, the J end by 5 bases, with 11 bases between. CDR1 is SGDLS and CDR2 is YYNGEE in the germline V gene. In its sample, this clonotype was seen many times. This chain connects TRBV9 to TRBJ1-1; D not resolved. The sequence was collected from a human donor in good health. The CDR3 bases are TGTGCCAGCAGCGCCTATTCGGAGACTGAAGCTTTCTTT. Its protein product is CASSAYSETEAFF. The complete variable domain, with remaining parts taken from reference TRBV9 and TRBJ1-1, reads DSGVTQTPKHLITATGQRVTLRCSPRSGDLSVYWYQQSLDQGLQFLIQYYNGEERAKGNILERFSAQQFPDLHSELNLSSLELGDSALYFCASSAYSETEAFFGQGTRLTVV.